These 4 T cell receptor beta chains originate from one sample sequenced in a study of blood T cell repertoires in COVID-19. The protocol was immunoSEQ multiplex PCR, while the TCRdb copy is restricted to in-frame clones and leaves out a portion. Here the sample spans approximately 340,000 clones, approximately 90% being singletons. Material for sequencing was PBMCs or T cells enriched from blood (not recorded which). Receptor source: a middle-aged woman who had been exposed to COVID-19.

This chain uses TRBV5-8 with TRBJ1-5, with no clear D. This CDR3 is built from 14 residues. Germline loops: CDR1 SGHTS, CDR2 YDEGEE. V lost 3 bases, J lost 2 bases, and 9 bases lay in between. The CDR3 spells CASSSGFRNQPQHF. CDR3 coding DNA: TGTGCCAGCAGCTCGGGGTTTCGCAATCAGCCCCAGCATTTT.

The genes are TRBV5-6 and TRBJ1-2, with D unresolved. The germline V and J ends were trimmed by 4 bases and 4 bases, with 14 bases remaining between them. The CDR3 loop spans 14 amino acids. Germline V gene sequence: CDR1 SGHDT, CDR2 YYEEEE. CDR3 in amino acids: CASSILGEVYGYTF. The CDR3 DNA reads TGTGCCAGCAGCATCCTTGGGGAGGTCTATGGCTACACCTTC.

The chain carries TRBV19 and TRBJ1-6, with D uncertain. The CDR3 loop spans 14 amino acids. Looked up from germline, CDR1 is LNHDA and CDR2 is SQIVND (reference sequence). Trimming removed 4 bases from V and 5 bases from J, with 9 bases in between. For the CDR3, the DNA is TGTGCCAGTAGTAGCGGTCCCGATAATTCACCCCTCCACTTT. This encodes CASSSGPDNSPLHF.

The V gene is TRBV6-2 or TRBV6-3, the J gene TRBJ2-2; tentatively, D is TRBD2 (5 bases). Germline V CDR1 and CDR2: MNHEY, SVGEGT. V was pared by 5 bases and J by 0 bases, with 13 bases between. The CDR3 loop spans 16 amino acids. The CDR3 nucleotides read TGTGCCAGCAGTATCCCCCGGACTGCGAACACCGGGGAGCTGTTTTTT. This translates into CASSIPRTANTGELFF.